One T cell receptor beta chain is described in this entry. This sample stems from a study of blood T cell repertoires in COVID-19. Profiled with immunoSEQ multiplex PCR; TCRdb holds only in-frame clones, not every one. Of roughly 300,000 clones listed, 70% to 90% are singletons. CDR3 length: 15 residues. The J segment lost 5 bases and the V segment lost 4 bases, leaving 9 bases of the junction unmatched. The germline gives CDR1 LGHDT, CDR2 YNNKEL (reference sequence). Source material: PBMCs or T cells enriched from blood (not recorded which). This TCR was sampled from a woman aged 18-29 years who had recovered from COVID-19. The chain links TRBV3-1 (or the pseudogene TRBV3-2) to TRBJ2-7, with TRBD1 matching 9 bases. CDR3 protein: CASSLPGTGMDEQYF. The CDR3 nucleotides read TGTGCCAGCAGCCTCCCTGGGACAGGGATGGACGAGCAGTACTTC.